Shown below are 30 T cell receptor beta chains from a single sample sequenced in a study of shared clonotypes between healthy human individuals. Here immunoSEQ multiplex PCR was the method, and the copy in TCRdb shows in-frame clones only, minus some. The data show fewer than 1 million clones, with 95% to 97% seen just once and under 0.3% held by the top ten. The naive CD8 subset, CD45RO-negative cells positively selected for CCR7, excluded terminally differentiated effector memory CD45RA+ cells. The sample consisted of naive CD8+ T cells sorted from blood. All receptors come from a man aged 25-45 years in good health.

The V and J genes are TRBV6-6 and TRBJ2-3; a weak D match, TRBD2 (6 bases). There are 15 residues in the CDR3. Germline values: CDR1 MNHNY, CDR2 SVGAGI (reference sequence). The V end lost 2 bases, the J end lost 2 bases, and 11 bases lay between the germline ends. As DNA, the CDR3 is TGTGCCAGCAGTTACCTGGGACTTTACACAGATACGCAGTATTTT. It translates to CASSYLGLYTDTQYF.

This sequence joins TRBV6-6 and TRBJ2-1; TRBD1 agrees at 7 bases. Germline CDR1 is MNHNY and CDR2 is SVGAGI (reference sequence). After removal of 4 bases from V and 8 bases from J, the junction contained 11 bases not matched to a gene. CDR3 length equals 15 residues. The chain's CDR3 is CASSSLGAGTDEQFF. CDR3 DNA: TGTGCCAGCAGTTCCTTAGGGGCCGGGACAGATGAGCAGTTCTTC.

The chain uses TRBV27 and TRBJ2-7, with TRBD2 identical over 15 bases. The CDR3 has 16 residues. Trimming took 5 bases from V and 3 from J; bases not matched to a gene: 5. Germline CDR1 reads MNHEY; CDR2 reads SMNVEV (reference sequence). The CDR3 protein is CASSAGLAGGDYEQYF. The CDR3 region has the DNA TGTGCCAGCAGTGCGGGACTAGCGGGAGGTGACTACGAGCAGTACTTC.

This sequence joins TRBV27 and TRBJ2-7; 7 bases map to TRBD1. The trim removed 5 bases at V and 6 bases at J, leaving 7 bases unmatched. The CDR3 is 13 amino acids. In germline, CDR1 is MNHEY, CDR2 SMNVEV (reference sequence). The CDR3 here is CASSPRQGAEQYF. The CDR3, as DNA: TGTGCCAGCAGTCCGAGACAGGGCGCCGAGCAGTACTTC.

The chain links TRBV11-2 to TRBJ2-5; D is possibly TRBD1 (6 bases). V was clipped by 3 bases and J by 5 bases, with 10 bases between them. The CDR3 contains 13 residues. CDR1 and CDR2 from the germline V gene are SGHAT and FQNNGV. The CDR3 DNA reads TGTGCCAGCAGCTTCACTGGGGGCGAGACCCAGTACTTC. Translating gives CASSFTGGETQYF.

The J gene is TRBJ2-7, the V gene TRBV9; 11 bases match TRBD1. The CDR3 is 15 residues long. Trimming at V came to 3 bases and at J to 2 bases, leaving 4 bases not matched to a gene. Germline CDR1 and CDR2: SGDLS and YYNGEE. The CDR3 sequence is CASSGTGGSTYEQYF. CDR3 in DNA: TGTGCCAGCAGCGGGACAGGGGGCTCAACCTACGAGCAGTACTTC.

The chain uses TRBV13 and TRBJ2-7; a possible D gene is TRBD2 (6 bases). Germline-derived CDR1 and CDR2 are PRHDT and FYEKMQ (reference sequence). With 2 bases removed from V and 1 base from J, the gap between germline ends came to 15 bases. CDR3 length: 16 residues. The CDR3 DNA reads as TGTGCCAGCAGCTTAAGGCTAGCGAGCCTATCCTACGAGCAGTACTTC. Its protein product is CASSLRLASLSYEQYF.

In its sample, this clone was seen once. The rearrangement links TRBV6-1 to TRBJ2-7, with 10 bases identical to TRBD2. The CDR3 covers 17 residues. The V gene end was trimmed by 2 bases and the J gene end by 8 bases; junction bases not matched to a gene: 15. CDR1 is MNHNS, CDR2 SASEGT, per germline. CDR3 residues: CASSEFRGQREGKKQYF. Here the CDR3 DNA reads TGTGCCAGCAGTGAATTCCGCGGGCAGCGGGAGGGTAAAAAGCAGTACTTC.

This clone was found once. V usage is TRBV7-6 and J usage is TRBJ2-7; possibly TRBD2 for D (5 bases). Trimming shortened V by 5 bases and J by 5 bases, and 10 bases separated the two germline ends. The length of the CDR3 is 12 residues. Germline V gives CDR1 SGHVS, CDR2 FNYEAQ. CDR3 residues: CASSPIGNEQYF. In DNA, the CDR3 is TGTGCCAGCAGCCCGATCGGGAACGAGCAGTACTTC.

The rearrangement links TRBV6-6 to TRBJ2-5; tentatively, D is TRBD2 (5 bases). V lost 2 bases to trimming and J lost 2 bases, with 12 bases between them. CDR1 and CDR2 from the germline V gene are MNHNY and SVGAGI (reference sequence). The CDR3 loop spans 15 amino acids. In DNA form, the CDR3 reads TGTGCCAGCAGTTACGACGGACTTTCTCAAGAGACCCAGTACTTC. Protein: CASSYDGLSQETQYF.

This chain connects TRBV9 to TRBJ1-5, with no clear D. This CDR3 contains 15 residues. Per the germline V gene, CDR1 is SGDLS and CDR2 is YYNGEE. V was pared by 0 bases and J by 4 bases, with 11 bases between. CDR3 sequence reads: CASSVAGDLNQPQHF. The CDR3 DNA is TGTGCCAGCAGCGTAGCCGGGGATCTAAATCAGCCCCAGCATTTT. The full variable domain, with the rest looked up from reference TRBV9 and TRBJ1-5, is DSGVTQTPKHLITATGQRVTLRCSPRSGDLSVYWYQQSLDQGLQFLIQYYNGEERAKGNILERFSAQQFPDLHSELNLSSLELGDSALYFCASSVAGDLNQPQHFGDGTRLSIL.

The rearrangement joins TRBV7-9 to TRBJ2-2; weak D call: TRBD1 (5 bases). The CDR3 contains 14 residues. The V and J ends lost 5 bases and 2 bases respectively, with 9 bases between them. The germline CDR1 and CDR2 sequences are SEHNR and FQNEAQ (reference sequence). CDR3 sequence reads: CASSRQINTGELFF. CDR3 coding DNA: TGTGCCAGCAGCCGACAGATTAACACCGGGGAGCTGTTTTTT.

This chain links TRBV29-1 with TRBJ2-2, with D perhaps TRBD2 (6 bases). V lost 3 bases, J lost 4 bases, and 9 bases lay in between. This CDR3 is built from 13 residues. Per the germline V gene, CDR1 is SQVTM and CDR2 is ANQGSEA. CDR3 in DNA: TGCAGCGTTGAGCAGGAGGGCACCGGGGAGCTGTTTTTT. It encodes CSVEQEGTGELFF.

The V gene is TRBV5-4, the J gene TRBJ2-7, with D possibly being TRBD1 (6 bases). This CDR3 is built from 14 residues. V lost 3 bases to trimming and J lost 3 bases, with 13 bases between them. The V gene's germline CDR1 is SGHNT and CDR2 YYREEE (reference sequence). CDR3 coding DNA: TGTGCCAGCAGCTCTGGGACAAATATCTACGAGCAGTACTTC. This sequence encodes CASSSGTNIYEQYF.

V and J are TRBV4-1 and TRBJ2-1, with TRBD2 matching over 8 bases. Looked up from germline, CDR1 is MGHRA and CDR2 is YSYEKL. The CDR3 has 16 residues. The V segment lost 2 bases and the J segment 8 bases; nucleotides outside the gene matches: 11. DNA for the CDR3: TGCGCCAGCAGCCAACGAACTAGCGGACCCGGTCATGAGCAGTTCTTC. This sequence encodes CASSQRTSGPGHEQFF.

The CDR3 DNA reads TGCGCCAGCAGTCTAGCGGGAGCCACAGATACGCAGTATTTT. Protein product: CASSLAGATDTQYF. The chain combines TRBV10-1 with TRBJ2-3; 10 positions match TRBD2. With V trimmed by 5 bases and J by 2 bases, 1 base remained unmatched. The CDR3 is 14 residues long. Germline V lookup: CDR1 WNHNN, CDR2 SYGVQD (reference sequence).

In this sample, this clone turned up once. The chain has TRBV28 and TRBJ1-5, with a weak D call TRBD1 (6 bases). Deletions cut 4 bases from V and 6 bases from J, with 13 bases between. Per the germline V gene, CDR1 is MDHEN and CDR2 is SYDVKM. This CDR3 is 14 amino acids long. The CDR3: CASSYRQVGQPQHF. In DNA, the CDR3 is TGTGCCAGCAGTTATCGACAGGTAGGTCAGCCCCAGCATTTT.

This chain joins TRBV7-9 and TRBJ2-3; D unresolved. Germline V CDR1 and CDR2: SEHNR, FQNEAQ (reference sequence). The CDR3 loop spans 15 amino acids. The DNA for the CDR3 is TGTGCTACCCCGGGTAGGGTCGATTTTACAGATACGCAGTATTTT. As protein: CATPGRVDFTDTQYF.

The V and J genes are TRBV7-9 and TRBJ2-7; the match to TRBD1 covers 7 bases. This CDR3 has 14 amino acids. The J segment lost 5 bases and the V segment lost 1 base, leaving 5 bases of the junction unmatched. The germline CDR1 and CDR2 sequences are SEHNR and FQNEAQ (reference sequence). The CDR3 region has the DNA TGTGCCAGCAGCTTAGAAGACAGGGTCCACGAGCAGTACTTC. Amino acids: CASSLEDRVHEQYF.

The table lists this clone with a count of one. The chain uses TRBV6-1 and TRBJ2-7; D is undetermined. The V gene lost 0 bases and the J gene lost 3 bases, with 12 bases spanning the gap. CDR1 and CDR2 (germline): MNHNS, SASEGT. The CDR3 has 15 residues. CDR3 DNA: TGTGCCAGCAGTGAAGCGAGAGGTAGCTACTACGAGCAGTACTTC. As protein: CASSEARGSYYEQYF.

The chain carries TRBV7-8 and TRBJ1-2; TRBD1 aligns across 9 bases. There are 16 residues in the CDR3. J lost 6 bases, V lost 0 bases, and 8 bases had no gene match. Germline CDR1 is SGHVS and CDR2 is FQNEAQ. The CDR3 nucleotides are TGTGCCAGCAGCTTAGCAAAGGGGACAGGGACCAATGGCTACACCTTC. It yields the protein CASSLAKGTGTNGYTF.

This sequence joins TRBV19 and TRBJ2-7; tentatively, D is TRBD2 (5 bases). Germline values: CDR1 LNHDA, CDR2 SQIVND (reference sequence). V dropped 5 bases and J dropped 3 bases, with 14 bases sitting between them. CDR3 size: 14 residues. The CDR3 bases are TGTGCCAGTAGTCCGGCAATCGAGGGCTACGAGCAGTACTTC. Its translation: CASSPAIEGYEQYF. Supplemented by reference TRBV19 and TRBJ2-7, the full variable domain reads DGGITQSPKYLFRKEGQNVTLSCEQNLNHDAMYWYRQDPGQGLRLIYYSQIVNDFQKGDIAEGYSVSREKKESFPLTVTSAQKNPTAFYLCASSPAIEGYEQYFGPGTRLTVT.

V usage is TRBV15 and J usage is TRBJ2-1, with D perhaps TRBD1 (6 bases). Looked up from germline, CDR1 is LNHNV and CDR2 is YYDKDF (reference sequence). With 5 bases removed from V and 2 bases from J, the gap between germline ends came to 16 bases. This CDR3 spans 16 amino acids. CDR3 nucleotide sequence: TGTGCCACCAGCGCACCAGGGGCGCTAACCTACAATGAGCAGTTCTTC. As protein: CATSAPGALTYNEQFF.

The V call is TRBV29-1, the J call TRBJ2-7; the D call may be TRBD1 or TRBD2 (7 bases each). This CDR3 has 16 amino acids. Germline CDR1 is SQVTM and CDR2 is ANQGSEA. Trimming removed 2 bases from V and 1 base from J, with 18 bases in between. The CDR3: CSVEFSSQGGSYEQYF. For the CDR3, the DNA is TGCAGCGTTGAATTCTCGTCCCAGGGGGGGTCCTACGAGCAGTACTTC.

A word on this clone: The sample has other DNA sequences that encode this CDR3 too. The chain links TRBV29-1 to TRBJ2-1; D is unresolved. The CDR3 spans 10 residues. With 4 bases removed from V and 4 bases from J, the gap between germline ends came to 2 bases. The germline gives CDR1 SQVTM, CDR2 ANQGSEA. CDR3 DNA sequence: TGCAGCGTTGCTTACAATGAGCAGTTCTTC. Translating gives CSVAYNEQFF.

The V call is TRBV6-1, the J call TRBJ2-1, with unresolved D. In germline, CDR1 is MNHNS, CDR2 SASEGT. V dropped 4 bases and J dropped 9 bases, with 13 bases sitting between them. There are 13 residues in the CDR3. Here the CDR3 DNA reads TGTGCCAGCAGTGCCCCCCCAACGGTTGAGCAGTTCTTC. As protein: CASSAPPTVEQFF.

CDR3 residues: CAISEVTGTLAPRETQYF. CDR3 bases: TGTGCCATCAGTGAGGTGACGGGGACATTAGCCCCCCGGGAGACCCAGTACTTC. This chain uses TRBV10-3 with TRBJ2-5, with D tentatively TRBD1 (6 bases). Germline loops: CDR1 ENHRY, CDR2 SYGVKD. The length of the CDR3 is 18 residues. Trimming removed 2 bases at V and 5 bases at J, with 24 bases between.

This rearrangement joins TRBV7-9 to TRBJ2-1; 11 bases map to TRBD2. V lost 5 bases and J lost 10; bases outside the gene matches: 13. There are 16 residues in the CDR3. Germline V gives CDR1 SEHNR, CDR2 FQNEAQ (reference sequence). The CDR3 reads CASSPPTSGSPPEQFF. The CDR3 DNA sequence: TGTGCCAGCAGCCCTCCTACTAGCGGGAGCCCCCCCGAGCAGTTCTTC.

This clone has just one count. The chain joins TRBV5-1 to TRBJ2-7; D unclear. Trimming shortened V by 1 base and J by 7 bases, and 12 bases separated the two germline ends. The CDR3 length is 13 residues. Germline V lookup: CDR1 SGHRS, CDR2 YFSETQ. CDR3 coding DNA: TGCGCCAGCAGCTTGCTAGAAATACGAGAGCAGTACTTC. It codes for CASSLLEIREQYF.

The rearrangement joins TRBV9 to TRBJ1-1; D is undetermined. This CDR3 region has 13 residues. Between the trimmed V and J ends, which lost 4 bases and 1 base, there was a span of 8 bases. Germline CDR1 SGDLS, CDR2 YYNGEE. Here the CDR3 DNA reads TGTGCCAGCAGCCTAAGACAGAACACTGAAGCTTTCTTT. Residues: CASSLRQNTEAFF. The full variable domain, completed using reference TRBV9 and TRBJ1-1, is DSGVTQTPKHLITATGQRVTLRCSPRSGDLSVYWYQQSLDQGLQFLIQYYNGEERAKGNILERFSAQQFPDLHSELNLSSLELGDSALYFCASSLRQNTEAFFGQGTRLTVV.